The 8 T cell receptor beta chains below come from one sample, sequenced in a study of early T cells in non-severe SARS-CoV-2 infection. TCRdb processed the 5' RACE reads anew with MiXCR; each CDR3 protein has one entry. The profile shows about 92,000 distinct CDR3 sequences, roughly 14% of them singletons. The specimen was whole blood. The receptors derive from an adult who was a healthcare worker with PCR-confirmed SARS-CoV-2 infection or an uninfected control (not recorded which).

This clonotype was observed a few times. The CDR3 bases are TGTGCCAGCAGGGAATTGGGGAGCACTGAAGCTTTCTTT. It codes for CASRELGSTEAFF. The V call is TRBV12-3 or TRBV12-4, the J call TRBJ1-1, with D unresolved. V was shortened by 6 bases and J by 4 bases, with 12 bases between the two germline ends. The CDR3 runs 13 residues.

The sample holds a few counts of this clonotype. The CDR3 nucleotides read TGTGCCAGCAAACCGGGACTAGCGGGCGAGCAGTACTTC. Amino acid sequence: CASKPGLAGEQYF. The chain couples TRBV2 to TRBJ2-7; 12 positions agree with TRBD2. The germline gives CDR1 SNHLY, CDR2 FYNNEI. This CDR3 is 13 amino acids long. The trim removed 7 bases at V and 6 bases at J, leaving 4 bases unmatched.

The chain joins TRBV7-9 to TRBJ1-4, with 9 bases aligning to TRBD1. Per germline, CDR1 SEHNR and CDR2 FQNEAQ (reference sequence). V lost 4 bases to trimming and J lost 0 bases; unmatched junction nucleotides: 9. This CDR3 region has 18 residues. The CDR3 DNA reads TGTGCCAGCAGCTCTCGACAGGGGGACCCCGCAACTAATGAAAAACTGTTTTTT. This encodes CASSSRQGDPATNEKLFF. Variable domain in full (rest from reference TRBV7-9 and TRBJ1-4): DTGVSQNPRHKITKRGQNVTFRCDPISEHNRLYWYRQTLGQGPEFLTYFQNEAQLEKSRLLSDRFSAERPKGSFSTLEIQRTEQGDSAMYLCASSSRQGDPATNEKLFFGSGTQLSVL.

For the CDR3, the DNA is TGTGCCAGCACTCCTAGCGGGAGTGTCGCCTACGAGCAGTACTTC. Translation gives CASTPSGSVAYEQYF. V and J are TRBV6-2 or TRBV6-3 and TRBJ2-7, with 10 bases fitting TRBD2. V lost 7 bases, J lost 2 bases, and 8 bases stayed unmatched. This CDR3 has 15 amino acids. The germline CDR1 and CDR2 sequences are MNHEY and SVGEGT.

This clonotype was picked up a small number of times. The V and J genes are TRBV29-1 and TRBJ2-7, with 8 bases identical to TRBD2. V lost 4 bases and J lost 6; bases outside the gene matches: 8. Germline V lookup: CDR1 SQVTM, CDR2 ANQGSEA. The CDR3 loop spans 13 amino acids. CDR3 nucleotides: TGCAGCGTTGGGAGCGGGAGCGGGACCGAGCAGTACTTC. It yields the protein CSVGSGSGTEQYF.

The sample holds a few counts of this clonotype. This chain connects TRBV5-5 to TRBJ2-1; 11 nucleotides match TRBD2. After removal of 4 bases from V and 4 bases from J, the junction contained 10 bases not matched to a gene. The CDR3 has 17 residues. Germline CDR1 SGHKS, CDR2 YYEKEE (reference sequence). In DNA, the CDR3 is TGTGCCAGCAGCACCAATAGCGGGAGGGCCCCATACAATGAGCAGTTCTTC. This sequence encodes CASSTNSGRAPYNEQFF.

The genes are TRBV7-9 and TRBJ1-1, with D possibly matching TRBD1 (6 bases). The germline V gene has CDR1 SEHNR and CDR2 FQNEAQ (reference sequence). This CDR3 region has 15 residues. V lost 5 bases, J lost 3 bases, and 16 bases lay in between. CDR3 nucleotides: TGTGCCAGCAGCCCTCACGGGGGGGCTGACACTGAAGCTTTCTTT. This codes for CASSPHGGADTEAFF.

The chain joins TRBV4-2 to TRBJ2-2, with TRBD2 matching over 10 bases. This CDR3 is built from 17 residues. V lost 0 bases, J lost 5 bases, and 6 bases stayed unmatched. In germline, CDR1 is LGHNA, CDR2 YNFKEQ. The DNA of the CDR3 is TGTGCCAGCAGCCAAGATCGTCTAGCGGGAGAAACCGGGGAGCTGTTTTTT. It yields the protein CASSQDRLAGETGELFF.